This TCR beta chain comes out of a study of blood T cell repertoires in COVID-19. Study summary: Both acute and convalescent COVID-19 samples were obtained from the United States, Italy and Spain. In each case, the material was cDNA or gDNA derived from T cells, B-cell-depleted T cells, or PBMCs.

While infection was still active, Seattle patients were enrolled and then followed longitudinally. Per the original methods: By means of reference gene primer amplification, nucleated cell counts were estimated. Some clones are missing from TCRdb's copy, which holds only in-frame ones; the method was immunoSEQ multiplex PCR. The D gene and trimming were derived from the DNA, and the V and J assignments and clone size from that table. In the table there are 100,000 to 150,000 clones, 75% to 90% of which are singletons. This CDR3 contains 15 residues. In germline, CDR1 is SGHVS, CDR2 FQNEAQ. J lost 3 bases, V lost 5 bases, and 8 bases had no gene match.

This TCR was recovered from an elderly woman with COVID-19, enrolled during active disease. Input material: peripheral blood. The chain is built from TRBV7-8 and TRBJ2-7; 9 bases are shared with TRBD1. The CDR3 nucleotides read TGTGCCAGCAGCCCCGGGACAGGGCTAAACTACGAGCAGTACTTC. Amino acids: CASSPGTGLNYEQYF.